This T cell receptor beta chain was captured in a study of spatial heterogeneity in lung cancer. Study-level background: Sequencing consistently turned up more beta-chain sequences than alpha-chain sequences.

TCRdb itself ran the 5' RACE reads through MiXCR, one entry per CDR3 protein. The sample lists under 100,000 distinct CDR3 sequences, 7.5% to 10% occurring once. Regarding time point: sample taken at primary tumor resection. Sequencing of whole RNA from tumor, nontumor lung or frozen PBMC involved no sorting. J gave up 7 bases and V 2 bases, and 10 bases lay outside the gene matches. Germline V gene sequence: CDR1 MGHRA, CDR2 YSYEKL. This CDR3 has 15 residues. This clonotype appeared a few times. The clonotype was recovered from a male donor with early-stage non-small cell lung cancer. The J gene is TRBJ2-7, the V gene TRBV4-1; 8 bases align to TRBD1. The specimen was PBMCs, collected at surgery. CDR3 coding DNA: TGCGCCAGCAGCCAACGACAGGGGCGATCTGGGGAGCAGTACTTC. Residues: CASSQRQGRSGEQYF.